This entry concerns a single T cell receptor beta chain. Its target is not known. Cells designated naive CD8 were CD45RO-negative and were positively selected for CCR7, with terminally differentiated effector memory CD45RA+ cells excluded. Healthy adults negative for HIV, lacking recent acute infections or vaccinations, served as donors. The data were produced by immunoSEQ multiplex PCR, yet TCRdb's version contains in-frame clones alone and is incomplete. This sample has some 2,000,000 clones, with about 95% found just once. The data were obtained in a study of shared clonotypes between healthy human individuals. Study results and limitations: Some naive CD4 clonotypes, roughly 5%, turned up in common across four donors. Clonotypes shared by all four donors outscored non-shared clonotypes in generation probability.

Germline CDR1 is MNHEY and CDR2 is SMNVEV (reference sequence). There are 14 residues in the CDR3. Deletions cut 0 bases from V and 2 bases from J, with 7 bases between. This chain connects TRBV27 to TRBJ2-5; D gene unclear. Sequenced material: naive CD8+ T cells sorted from blood. The receptor was derived from a young man in good health. CDR3: CASSLSPQQETQYF. In nucleotides, the CDR3 is TGTGCCAGCAGTTTATCGCCCCAGCAAGAGACCCAGTACTTC.